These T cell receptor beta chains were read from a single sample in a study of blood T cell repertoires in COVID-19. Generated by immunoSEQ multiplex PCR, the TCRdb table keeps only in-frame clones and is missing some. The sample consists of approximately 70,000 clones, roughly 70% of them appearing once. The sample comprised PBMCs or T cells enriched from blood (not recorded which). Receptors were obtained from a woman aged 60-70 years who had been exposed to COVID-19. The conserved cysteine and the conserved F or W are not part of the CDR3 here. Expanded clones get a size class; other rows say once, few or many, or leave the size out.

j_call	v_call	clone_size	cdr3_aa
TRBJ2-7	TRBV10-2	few	ASSESRLEQY
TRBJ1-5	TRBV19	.	ASSTTGAPQPQH
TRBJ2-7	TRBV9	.	ASSVAGTGSYEQY
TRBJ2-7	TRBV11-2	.	ASSLAPQGYEQY
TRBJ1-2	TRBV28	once	ASSLSGVGGYT
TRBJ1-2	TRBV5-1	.	ASSLPPPAGGGYT
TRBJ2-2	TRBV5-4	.	ASSIYRQGGIGELF
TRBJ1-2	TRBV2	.	ASSEEGNYGYT
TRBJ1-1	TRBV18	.	ASSPQQNTEAF
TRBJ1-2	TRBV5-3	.	ARSLLMGRTMDYT
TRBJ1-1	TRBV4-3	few	ASSQGMNTEAF
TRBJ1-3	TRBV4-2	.	ASSQEPGTGKGNTIY
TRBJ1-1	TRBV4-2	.	ASSQVSTGTMNTEAF
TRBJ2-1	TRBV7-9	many	ASSPRGGTGNRNEQF
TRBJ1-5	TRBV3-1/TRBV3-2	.	ASSQDVGSGQPQH
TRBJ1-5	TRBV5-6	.	ASSLGQGRDSNQPQH
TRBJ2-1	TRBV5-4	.	ASSPAASGRVNEQF
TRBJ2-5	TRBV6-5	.	ASRDRGPLETQY
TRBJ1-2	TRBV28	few	ASSFGQALNGYT
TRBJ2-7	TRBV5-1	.	ASSLEGTGNYYEQY
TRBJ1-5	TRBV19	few	ASSHLRDQPQH
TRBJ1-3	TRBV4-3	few	ASSHGMQGSSGNTIY
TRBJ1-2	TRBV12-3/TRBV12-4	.	ASSFGLYGYT
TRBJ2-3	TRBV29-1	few	SAGDRRTDTQY
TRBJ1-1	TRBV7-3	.	ASSRGTGTTEAF
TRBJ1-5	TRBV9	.	ASSATGVNQPQH
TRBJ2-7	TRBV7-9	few	ASSPGSYEQY
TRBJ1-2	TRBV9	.	ASSATGNYGYT
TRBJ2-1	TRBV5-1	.	ASSGDAGTSGRIDNEQF
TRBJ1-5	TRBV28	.	ASIQGGDRGFQPQH
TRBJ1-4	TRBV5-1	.	ASSLAGQLLNEKLF
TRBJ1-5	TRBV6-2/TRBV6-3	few	ASSSSDNQPQH
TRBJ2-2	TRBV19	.	ASSIQGGRGELF
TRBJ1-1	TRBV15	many	ATSSYVNTEAF
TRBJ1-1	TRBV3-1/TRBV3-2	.	ASSQRQGTTEAF
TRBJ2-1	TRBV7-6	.	ASRGTKNNEQF
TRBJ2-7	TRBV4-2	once	ASSPSSGTGEYEQY
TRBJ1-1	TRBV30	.	ARTAYGRTEAF
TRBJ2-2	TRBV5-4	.	ASSPGTGAGELF
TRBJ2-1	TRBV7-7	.	ASSPRAGGAYNEQF
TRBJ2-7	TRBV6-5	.	AVGQASGTSYEQY
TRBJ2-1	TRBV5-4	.	ASSLDSSRDEQF
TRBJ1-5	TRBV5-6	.	ASSLGGTASNQPQH
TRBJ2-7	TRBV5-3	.	ARSCRY
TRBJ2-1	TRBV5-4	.	ASSETKRSYNEQF
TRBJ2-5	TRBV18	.	ASSPRTSGSTYQETQY
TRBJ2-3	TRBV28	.	ASSFQGASTDTQY
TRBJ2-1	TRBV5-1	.	ASSSSGGTYNEQF
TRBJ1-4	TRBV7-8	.	ASSVSSSGWREKLF
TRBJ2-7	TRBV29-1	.	SVWLTSPVYEQY
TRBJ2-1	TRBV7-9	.	ASRLWTGQRVHEQF
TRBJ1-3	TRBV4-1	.	ASSPRGRDHSSGNTIY
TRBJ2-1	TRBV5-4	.	ASTVISGRPHSYNEQF
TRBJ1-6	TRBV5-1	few	ASSLASQGDNSPLH
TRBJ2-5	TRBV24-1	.	ATSVGGAGGSLQETQY
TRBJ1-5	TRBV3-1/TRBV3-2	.	ASSPASDLVGNQPQH
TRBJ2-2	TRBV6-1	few	ASSEPGQATSGELF
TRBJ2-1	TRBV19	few	ASTRGGSGRDNEQF
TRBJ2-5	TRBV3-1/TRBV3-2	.	ASGKRGLRSYGETQY
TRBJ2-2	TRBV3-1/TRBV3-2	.	ASSPLDSRRAGELF